This paragraph reports one T cell receptor beta chain. Its antigen is still unknown. Treatment defined: approximately nine-day PBMC culture with coronavirus spike peptide pools or control peptides (ViraFEST assay). Cultured CD4+ T cell DNA underwent sequencing with the Oncomine TCR Beta short-read assay. TCRdb ran MiXCR on the PCR reads and lists one entry per CDR3 protein. The sample yields more than 9,500 distinct CDR3 sequences, roughly 44% seen once. This sample is part of a study of vaccination and CD4 T cells after COVID-19. On the study more broadly: Six males and four females constituted the convalescent cohort, two of whom were Hispanic. General study results and limits: Median SARS-CoV-2-reactive clonotypes rose from around 19 to 38, not significantly.

Trimming shortened V by 2 bases and J by 1 base, and 5 bases separated the two germline ends. The length of the CDR3 is 13 residues. Germline-derived CDR1 and CDR2 are SGHVS and FNYEAQ. The sample consisted of cultured CD4+ T cells from blood, taken after SARS-CoV-2 vaccination. The TCR sequence derives from a human donor with COVID-19. The chain couples TRBV7-6 to TRBJ1-1; D not resolved. The CDR3: CASSLQENTEAFF. The CDR3 DNA follows: TGTGCCAGCAGCTTACAGGAGAACACTGAAGCTTTCTTT.